This entry concerns a single T cell receptor beta chain. CDR3 length: 14 residues. Germline-derived CDR1 and CDR2 are LNHDA and SQIVND (reference sequence). V shed 5 bases and J 2 bases; nucleotides not matched to a gene: 3. This sample is drawn from a study of blood T cell repertoires in COVID-19. As for the study in general: In each case, the material was cDNA or gDNA derived from T cells, B-cell-depleted T cells, or PBMCs.

Per the authors' pipeline: Amplification of reference gene primers was used by the study to estimate nucleated cell counts. This table comes from immunoSEQ multiplex PCR, and its TCRdb copy is limited to in-frame clones, with some not included. V and J calls and clone size are those listed in that table; D and trimming were worked out from the DNA. The table lists approximately 300,000 clones, roughly 90% of them singletons. Symptom resolution, clearance, or two negative PCRs marked donors in Cohort 3 as recovered. Sequenced: PBMCs or T cells enriched from blood (not recorded which). This clonotype was sampled from a man aged 60-69 years who had recovered from COVID-19. The genes are TRBV19 and TRBJ2-5; 9 positions match TRBD1. CDR3 in amino acids: CASSLDRGQETQYF. In DNA, the CDR3 is TGTGCCAGTAGTTTGGACAGGGGACAAGAGACCCAGTACTTC.